This T cell receptor beta chain was recorded in a study of blood T cell repertoires in COVID-19. Germline lookup yields CDR1 MNHEY and CDR2 SVGAGI. The CDR3 has 15 residues. With 2 bases removed from V and 4 bases from J, the gap between germline ends came to 12 bases. Here immunoSEQ multiplex PCR was the method, and the copy in TCRdb shows in-frame clones only, minus some. Here the sample spans 150,000 to 200,000 clones, around 87% being singletons. The origin of this receptor is a man aged 35-49 years with active or convalescent COVID-19. Sequenced sample: peripheral blood. The chain couples TRBV6-5 to TRBJ1-3, with D unresolved. This CDR3 is CASSYALGSGNTIYF. The CDR3 coding sequence is TGTGCCAGCAGTTACGCCCTGGGGAGCGGAAACACCATATATTTT.